This T cell receptor (beta chain) originates from a study of shared clonotypes between healthy human individuals (dated by TCRdb to about 2020). Regarding the research as a whole: A couple of women and a few men aged 18 to 49 years were included in the cohort. Per donor, three plates each were used for CD4 naive and CD4 memory, two for CD8 naive, and one for CD8 memory. Blood TCR repertoires of four to six healthy adults were deeply sequenced to estimate repertoire size and the extent of clonotype sharing between individuals. To increase sequencing depth and limit assay-specific biases, TCR repertoire library preparation and sequencing were carried out by different laboratories using diverse techniques. Leukapheresis yielded between about 0.94 and 9.5 billion PBMCs per donor. Here is what the overall study found, with its caveats: Across a few donors, roughly 5.4% of naive CD4, 3% to 4% of naive CD8, 2.3% of memory CD4, and over 0.35% of memory CD8 clonotypes were shared. Pairwise subsampling indicated that sequencing depth was expected to affect the degree of clonotype sharing among donors. Rarefaction of sorted-subset datasets indicated incomplete sequencing despite the large sequencing depth. Higher generation probabilities were observed for clonotypes shared by all four sorted-subset donors than for non-shared clonotypes. Sampling was limited to blood, and TCR repertoires in tissue likely differ from TCR repertoires in blood. Naive subsets generally had larger estimated clonotype richness than memory subsets did. Because the study included a small number of donors, the genetic and exposure-history diversity represented was limited.

The CDR3 covers 15 residues, taking in both the cysteine and the phenylalanine. CDR3 DNA only is kept here, 45 bases in frame from base 1. The V end loses 5 bases and the J end loses 1 base, and a stretch of 11 bases separates them. Looking up the germline V gene yields CDR1 ENHRY and CDR2 SYGVKD. Using the deep immunoSEQ assay, multiplex PCR amplified TCR CDR3 regions from genomic DNA. Genomic DNA extracted from each cell subset was distributed evenly over all wells of several immunoSEQ 96-well plates, and each plate served as one replicate. For sorted subsets, each replicate PCR was loaded with around 220 ng genomic DNA, equivalent to 25,000 to 35,000 T cell genomes. Purified libraries were quantified with a Qubit 3.0 fluorometer, sized on a Bioanalyzer 2100, and re-quantified with the KAPA Library Quantification kit. A separate single-read 150-cycle Illumina NextSeq 550 flow cell was used to sequence each immunoSEQ 96-well plate. Regarding the original processing steps: Because the immunoSEQ output included only junctional sequences and no quality scores, the filtering could not be the same as the filtering used for full-length reads. Sequences were annotated with PyIR, a Python wrapper for IgBLAST v1.9, and V/J genes and CDR3 were assigned using IMGT germline references. Reads with weak V/J assignments (E-value above 1e-6), missing CDR3, stop codons, out-of-frame junctions, or ambiguous translated residues were removed. V3J clonotypes were defined as sequences sharing an identical inferred V gene, J gene, and CDR3 amino acid sequence. The percentage overlap between two repertoires was calculated by dividing the number of shared unique clonotypes by the size of the smaller repertoire. Repertoire richness was assessed with RTK rarefaction, the Chao1 estimator, and Recon v2.1 estimates of unobserved clonotypes. OLGA was used to compute generation probabilities for all TCRbeta clonotypes that the gDNA method yielded from a few donors. As stored in TCRdb, this immuneACCESS dataset retains in-frame rearrangements with V and J assigned. A fraction of the clones does not appear; measured against another copy, unresolved V genes explain less than half of the discrepancy, and the remainder lacks a known reason. D and trimming were read from the DNA, whereas the V and J calls and clone size are those reported in that table. The sample table contains around 2,000,000 clones; only one count was recorded for roughly 91% of them. The top ten clones comprise over 1.5% of the sample.

Details on this clone: Its antigen is unknown. Qualities for individual bases were not recorded, and no much larger clone is one base off.

CD8 naive samples consisted of CD45RO-negative cells that were positively selected for CCR7, yielding a CD45RA+CCR7+ population without TemRA cells. Healthy HIV-negative adults with no recently reported acute infections or vaccinations were included as donors. Every donor was a Caucasian adult residing in Nashville, Tennessee, USA. After blood collection by leukapheresis, PBMCs were isolated using Ficoll-Histopaque density gradient centrifugation and then cryopreserved in the vapor phase of liquid nitrogen. Analytical flow cytometry was used to check the purity and quantity of every magnetically sorted T cell population. From each sorted fraction, genomic DNA was isolated and quantified by UV absorbance on a Nanodrop 2000c.

This TCR derives from a young man in good health. Some clones in this sample may be carry-over from other donors' samples. Sequenced sample: naive CD8+ T cells from PBMCs. Interpreted using the paper, the cell subset or site label stands for: CD45RA+CCR7+. This receptor chain uses TRBV10-3 and TRBJ2-2; TRBD2 could be the D gene, as 5 bases match. DNA sequence: TGTGCCATCAGTTGGACTTATCAGAACACCGGGGAGCTGTTTTTT. Its coded protein is CAISWTYQNTGELFF.